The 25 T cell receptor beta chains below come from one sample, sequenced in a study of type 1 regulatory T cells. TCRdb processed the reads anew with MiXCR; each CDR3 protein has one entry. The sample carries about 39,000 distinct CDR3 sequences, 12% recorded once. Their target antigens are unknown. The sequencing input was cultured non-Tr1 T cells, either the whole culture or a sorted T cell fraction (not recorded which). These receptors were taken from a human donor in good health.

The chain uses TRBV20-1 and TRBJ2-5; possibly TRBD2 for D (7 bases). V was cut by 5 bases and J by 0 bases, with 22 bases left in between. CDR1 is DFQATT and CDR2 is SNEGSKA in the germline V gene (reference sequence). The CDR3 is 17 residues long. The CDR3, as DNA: TGCAGTGCTCCACCTGGTGGGGGGGCCTGGAACCAAGAGACCCAGTACTTC. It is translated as CSAPPGGGAWNQETQYF.

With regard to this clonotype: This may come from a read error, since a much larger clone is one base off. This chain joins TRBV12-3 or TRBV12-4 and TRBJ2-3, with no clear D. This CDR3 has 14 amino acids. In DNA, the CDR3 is TGTGCCAGCAGTTTAGGGGATTTCACAGATGCGCAGTATTTT. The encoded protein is CASSLGDFTDAQYF.

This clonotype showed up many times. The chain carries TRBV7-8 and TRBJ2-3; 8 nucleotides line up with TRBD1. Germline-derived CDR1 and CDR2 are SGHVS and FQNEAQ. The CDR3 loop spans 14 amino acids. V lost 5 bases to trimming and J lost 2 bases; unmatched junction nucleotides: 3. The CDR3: CASSRDRSTDTQYF. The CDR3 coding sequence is TGTGCCAGCAGCCGGGACAGGTCCACAGATACGCAGTATTTT. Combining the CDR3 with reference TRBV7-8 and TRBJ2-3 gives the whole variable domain GAGVSQSPRYKVAKRGQDVALRCDPISGHVSLFWYQQALGQGPEFLTYFQNEAQLDKSGLPSDRFFAERPEGSVSTLKIQRTQQEDSAVYLCASSRDRSTDTQYFGPGTRLTVL.

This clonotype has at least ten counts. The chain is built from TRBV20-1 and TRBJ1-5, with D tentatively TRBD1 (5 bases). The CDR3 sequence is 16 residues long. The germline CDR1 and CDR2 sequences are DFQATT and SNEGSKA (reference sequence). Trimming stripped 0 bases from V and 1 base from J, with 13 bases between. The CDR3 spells CSARDGGGISNQPQHF. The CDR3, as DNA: TGCAGTGCTAGAGATGGTGGGGGGATAAGCAATCAGCCCCAGCATTTT.

The CDR3 bases are TGCAGTGCTAGAGTGGGTAGGTCCCAGCATTTT. This encodes CSARVGRSQHF. This chain uses TRBV20-1 with TRBJ1-5; D gene uncertain. The length of the CDR3 is 11 residues. Germline V gene sequence: CDR1 DFQATT, CDR2 SNEGSKA (reference sequence). V was shortened by 1 base and J by 11 bases, with 9 bases between the two germline ends.

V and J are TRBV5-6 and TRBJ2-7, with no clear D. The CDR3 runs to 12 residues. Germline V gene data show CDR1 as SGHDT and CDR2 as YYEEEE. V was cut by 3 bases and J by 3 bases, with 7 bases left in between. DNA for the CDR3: TGTGCCAGCAGCTCCGATTTCTACGAGCAGTACTTC. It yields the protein CASSSDFYEQYF.

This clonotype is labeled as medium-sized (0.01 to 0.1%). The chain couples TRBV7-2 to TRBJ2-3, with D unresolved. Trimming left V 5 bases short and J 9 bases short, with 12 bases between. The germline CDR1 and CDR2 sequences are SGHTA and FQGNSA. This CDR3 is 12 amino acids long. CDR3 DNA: TGTGCCAGCAGCAGACCCCACGGCACGCAGTATTTT. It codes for CASSRPHGTQYF.

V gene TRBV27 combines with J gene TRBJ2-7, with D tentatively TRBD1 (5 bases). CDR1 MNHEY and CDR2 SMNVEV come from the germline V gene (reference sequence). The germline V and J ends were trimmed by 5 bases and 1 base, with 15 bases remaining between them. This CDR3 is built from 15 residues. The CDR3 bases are TGTGCCAGCAGTCCCCTAGGGGCGGCTTCCTACGAGCAGTACTTC. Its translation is CASSPLGAASYEQYF.

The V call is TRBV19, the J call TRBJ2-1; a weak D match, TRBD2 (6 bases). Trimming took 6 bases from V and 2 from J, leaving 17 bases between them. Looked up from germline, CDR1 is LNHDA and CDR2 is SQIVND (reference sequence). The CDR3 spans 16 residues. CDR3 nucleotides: TGTGCCAGTAGCCCATCGACTAGTCTTACCTACAATGAGCAGTTCTTC. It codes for CASSPSTSLTYNEQFF. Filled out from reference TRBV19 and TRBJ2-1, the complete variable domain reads DGGITQSPKYLFRKEGQNVTLSCEQNLNHDAMYWYRQDPGQGLRLIYYSQIVNDFQKGDIAEGYSVSREKKESFPLTVTSAQKNPTAFYLCASSPSTSLTYNEQFFGPGTRLTVL.

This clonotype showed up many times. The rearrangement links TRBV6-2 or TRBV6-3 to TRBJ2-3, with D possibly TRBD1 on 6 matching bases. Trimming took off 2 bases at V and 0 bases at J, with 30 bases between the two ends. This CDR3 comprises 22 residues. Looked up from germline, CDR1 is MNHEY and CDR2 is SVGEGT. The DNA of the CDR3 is TGTGCCAGCAGTTACCCTCGCATCCGGACAGCGACCGACTCTTCTAGCACAGATACGCAGTATTTT. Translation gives CASSYPRIRTATDSSSTDTQYF.

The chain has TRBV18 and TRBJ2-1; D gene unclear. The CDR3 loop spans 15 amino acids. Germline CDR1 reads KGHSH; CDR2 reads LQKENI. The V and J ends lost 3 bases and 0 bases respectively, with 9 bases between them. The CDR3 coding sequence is TGTGCCAGCTCACCTTACTTAAGCTCCTACAATGAGCAGTTCTTC. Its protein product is CASSPYLSSYNEQFF.

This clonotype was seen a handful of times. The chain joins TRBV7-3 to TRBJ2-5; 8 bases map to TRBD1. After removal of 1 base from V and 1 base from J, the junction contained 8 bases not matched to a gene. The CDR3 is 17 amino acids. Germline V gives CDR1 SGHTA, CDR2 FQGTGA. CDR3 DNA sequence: TGTGCCAGCAGCTTAATGTCGTCGGGGACAGGCCAAGAGACCCAGTACTTC. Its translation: CASSLMSSGTGQETQYF.

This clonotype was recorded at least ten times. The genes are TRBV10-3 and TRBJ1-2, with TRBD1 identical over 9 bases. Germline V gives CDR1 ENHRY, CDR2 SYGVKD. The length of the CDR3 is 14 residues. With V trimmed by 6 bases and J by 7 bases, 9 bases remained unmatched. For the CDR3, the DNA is TGTGCCATCAGCAACAGGGGGCGAGATGGTGGCTACACCTTC. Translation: CAISNRGRDGGYTF.

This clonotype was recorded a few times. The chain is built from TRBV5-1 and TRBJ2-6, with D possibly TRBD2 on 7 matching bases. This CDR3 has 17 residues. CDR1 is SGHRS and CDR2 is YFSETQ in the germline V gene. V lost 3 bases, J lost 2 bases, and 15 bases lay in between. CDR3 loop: CASSSIGGRTGANVLTF. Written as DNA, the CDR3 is TGCGCCAGCAGCTCTATCGGGGGGCGAACTGGGGCCAACGTCCTGACTTTC.

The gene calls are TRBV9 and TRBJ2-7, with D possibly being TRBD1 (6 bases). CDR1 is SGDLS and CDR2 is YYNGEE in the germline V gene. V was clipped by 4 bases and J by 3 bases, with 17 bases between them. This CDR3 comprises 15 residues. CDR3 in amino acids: CASSPTGTTYYEQYF. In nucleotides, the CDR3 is TGTGCCAGCAGCCCAACCGGGACAACCTACTACGAGCAGTACTTC.

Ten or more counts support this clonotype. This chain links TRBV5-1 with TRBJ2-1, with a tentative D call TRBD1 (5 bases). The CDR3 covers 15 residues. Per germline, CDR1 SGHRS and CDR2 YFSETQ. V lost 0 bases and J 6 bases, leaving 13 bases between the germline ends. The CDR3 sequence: CASSLGAGMGNEQFF. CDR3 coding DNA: TGCGCCAGCAGCTTGGGGGCAGGGATGGGCAATGAGCAGTTCTTC.

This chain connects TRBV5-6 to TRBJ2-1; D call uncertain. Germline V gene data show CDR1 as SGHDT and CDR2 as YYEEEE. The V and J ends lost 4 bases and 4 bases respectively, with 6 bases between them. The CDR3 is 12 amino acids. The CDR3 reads CASSHLYNEQFF. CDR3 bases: TGTGCCAGCAGCCACCTATACAATGAGCAGTTCTTC.

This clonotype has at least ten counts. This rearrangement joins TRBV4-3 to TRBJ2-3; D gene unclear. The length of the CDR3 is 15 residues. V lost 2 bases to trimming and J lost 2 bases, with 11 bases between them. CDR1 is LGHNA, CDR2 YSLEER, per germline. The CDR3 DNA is TGCGCCAGCAGCCAAACCACCTTCCCCACAGATACGCAGTATTTT. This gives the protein CASSQTTFPTDTQYF.

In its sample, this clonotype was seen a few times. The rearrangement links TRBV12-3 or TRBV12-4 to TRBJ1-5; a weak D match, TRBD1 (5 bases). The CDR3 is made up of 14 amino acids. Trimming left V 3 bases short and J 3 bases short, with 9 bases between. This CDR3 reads CASSFSGPNQPQHF. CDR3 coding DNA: TGTGCCAGCAGTTTCTCGGGACCCAATCAGCCCCAGCATTTT.

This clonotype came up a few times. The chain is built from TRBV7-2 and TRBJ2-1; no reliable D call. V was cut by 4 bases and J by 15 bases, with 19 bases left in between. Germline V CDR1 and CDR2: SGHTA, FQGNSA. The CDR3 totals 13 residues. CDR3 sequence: CASSWATTLGPFF. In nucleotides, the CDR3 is TGTGCCAGCAGCTGGGCCACGACTCTAGGGCCGTTCTTC.

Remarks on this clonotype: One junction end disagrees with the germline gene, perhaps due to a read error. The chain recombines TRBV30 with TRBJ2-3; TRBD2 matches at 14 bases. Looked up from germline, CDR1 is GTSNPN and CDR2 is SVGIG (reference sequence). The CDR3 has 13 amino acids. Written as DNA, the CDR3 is TGTGCCGGGGGACTAGCGGGAGCAGATACGCAGTGTTTT. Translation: CAGGLAGADTQCF.

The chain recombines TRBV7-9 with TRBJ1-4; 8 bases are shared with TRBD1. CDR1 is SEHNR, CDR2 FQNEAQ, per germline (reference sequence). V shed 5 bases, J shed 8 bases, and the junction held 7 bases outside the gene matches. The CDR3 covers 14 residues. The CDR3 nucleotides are TGTGCCAGCAGCGCGGACAGGGTTTGGGAAAAACTGTTTTTT. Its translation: CASSADRVWEKLFF.

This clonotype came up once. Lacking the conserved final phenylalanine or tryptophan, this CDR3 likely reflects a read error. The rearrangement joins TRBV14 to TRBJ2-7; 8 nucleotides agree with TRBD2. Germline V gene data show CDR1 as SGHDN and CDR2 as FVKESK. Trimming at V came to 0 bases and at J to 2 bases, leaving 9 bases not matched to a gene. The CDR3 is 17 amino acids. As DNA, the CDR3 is TGTGCCAGCAGCCAAGACGCCCGCGGGACTAGGACCTACGAGCAGTACTCC. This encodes CASSQDARGTRTYEQYS.

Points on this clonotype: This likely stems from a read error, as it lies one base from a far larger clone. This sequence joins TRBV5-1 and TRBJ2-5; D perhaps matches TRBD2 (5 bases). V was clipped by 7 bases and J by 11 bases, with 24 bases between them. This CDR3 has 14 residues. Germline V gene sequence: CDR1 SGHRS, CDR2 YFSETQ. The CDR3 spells CASYEGAKHNEQYF. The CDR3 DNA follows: TGCGCCAGCTACGAGGGAGCGAAGCACAATGAGCAGTACTTC.

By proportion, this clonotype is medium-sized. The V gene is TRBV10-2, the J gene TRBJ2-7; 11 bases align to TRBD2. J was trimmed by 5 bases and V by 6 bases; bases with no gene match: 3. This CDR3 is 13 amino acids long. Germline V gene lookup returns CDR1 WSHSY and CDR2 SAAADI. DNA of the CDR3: TGCGCCAGCAGGACTAGCGGGATCAACGAGCAGTACTTC. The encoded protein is CASRTSGINEQYF.